What follows describes a single T cell receptor beta chain. This sample was taken from a study of blood T cell repertoires in COVID-19. Here immunoSEQ multiplex PCR was the method, and the copy in TCRdb shows in-frame clones only, minus some. The table shows over 150,000 clones, with over 60% occurring only once. Looked up from germline, CDR1 is SQVTM and CDR2 is ANQGSEA. CDR3 length: 12 amino acids. V was cut by 2 bases and J by 6 bases, with 10 bases left in between. Sequencing was performed on peripheral blood. V is TRBV29-1 and J is TRBJ1-1, with TRBD1 as a possible D gene (5 bases). The receptor was derived from a woman in her seventies with acute or convalescent COVID-19. The CDR3 region is CSVEQGTPEAFF. The CDR3 nucleotides are TGCAGCGTTGAACAGGGAACCCCTGAAGCTTTCTTT. The full variable domain, with the rest looked up from reference TRBV29-1 and TRBJ1-1, is SAVISQKPSRDICQRGTSLTIQCQVDSQVTMMFWYRQQPGQSLTLIATANQGSEATYESGFVIDKFPISRPNLTFSTLTVSNMSPEDSSIYLCSVEQGTPEAFFGQGTRLTVV.